This entry lists 20 T cell receptor beta chains sequenced from one sample in a study of cytomegalovirus exposure and HLA in healthy donors. Produced via immunoSEQ multiplex PCR; TCRdb's table is partial and in-frame only. The sample holds about 220,000 clones, 80% to 90% seen once. The sample taken for sequencing was PBMCs. These receptors all stem from a man aged 18 to 29 in good health and CMV-seronegative.

This chain links TRBV27 with TRBJ1-1; unclear D gene. The CDR3 covers 14 residues. Germline CDR1 and CDR2: MNHEY and SMNVEV (reference sequence). The V end was cut by 3 bases, the J end by 4 bases, with 12 bases between. The CDR3 region is CASSFGVLGTEAFF. The CDR3 DNA reads as TGTGCCAGCAGTTTTGGAGTGTTGGGCACTGAAGCTTTCTTT.

V usage is TRBV25-1 and J usage is TRBJ2-1; 8 bases are shared with TRBD2. In germline, CDR1 is MGHDK, CDR2 SYGVNS. J lost 8 bases, V lost 6 bases, and 6 bases had no gene match. The CDR3 is made up of 13 amino acids. The CDR3 loop is CASSKRGLYEQFF. The CDR3, as DNA: TGTGCCAGCAGCAAGCGGGGGCTCTATGAGCAGTTCTTC.

This chain links TRBV18 with TRBJ1-4; no firm D call. Germline V gives CDR1 KGHSH, CDR2 LQKENI. V lost 0 bases, J lost 6 bases, and 8 bases lay in between. The CDR3 loop spans 14 amino acids. In nucleotides, the CDR3 is TGTGCCAGCTCACCACCGAGTTCCGATGAAAAACTGTTTTTT. As protein: CASSPPSSDEKLFF.

The chain carries TRBV28 and TRBJ1-5; 7 bases are shared with TRBD1. V was pared by 6 bases and J by 8 bases, with 7 bases of the junction left unmatched. This CDR3 is built from 13 residues. The germline V gene encodes CDR1 MDHEN and CDR2 SYDVKM. The CDR3 spells CASRTGDGEPQHF. Here the CDR3 DNA reads TGTGCCAGCAGAACAGGGGATGGTGAGCCCCAGCATTTT.

The chain has TRBV18 and TRBJ2-5, with 10 nucleotides matching TRBD1. Germline assignment: CDR1 KGHSH and CDR2 LQKENI. This CDR3 is built from 14 residues. With V trimmed by 6 bases and J by 2 bases, 3 bases remained unmatched. CDR3 residues: CASSMDRGQETQYF. CDR3 DNA: TGTGCCAGCTCTATGGACAGGGGGCAAGAGACCCAGTACTTC.

Notes on this clone: The junction differs from germline at one of its ends, possibly a read error. CDR3 loop: CASSLNSPLGASVDF. CDR3 nucleotide sequence: TGTGCCAGCAGCTTGAACTCTCCCCTGGGGGCCTCCGTAGACTTC. The chain combines TRBV5-4 with TRBJ2-7, with D tentatively TRBD1 (6 bases). The CDR3 length is 15 residues. Germline assignment: CDR1 SGHNT and CDR2 YYREEE (reference sequence).

V usage is TRBV5-1 and J usage is TRBJ2-7, with 8 bases matching TRBD1. The germline V gene has CDR1 SGHRS and CDR2 YFSETQ. V shed 2 bases, J shed 7 bases, and the junction held 8 bases outside the gene matches. The CDR3 loop spans 14 amino acids. CDR3 sequence reads: CASSLGQGEREQYF. DNA of the CDR3: TGCGCCAGCAGCTTAGGACAGGGTGAGAGGGAGCAGTACTTC.

V is TRBV7-9 and J is TRBJ2-7; possible D gene TRBD1, 5 bases. Germline CDR1 SEHNR, CDR2 FQNEAQ (reference sequence). This CDR3 contains 14 residues. With 5 bases removed from V and 3 bases from J, the gap between germline ends came to 14 bases. In DNA, the CDR3 is TGTGCCAGCAGCAGCCCTTGGGGCCTCTACGAGCAGTACTTC. It codes for CASSSPWGLYEQYF.

The chain joins TRBV6-5 to TRBJ2-7; 8 nucleotides match TRBD1. Trimming at V came to 8 bases and at J to 3 bases, leaving 6 bases not matched to a gene. Germline assignment: CDR1 MNHEY and CDR2 SVGAGI. The length of the CDR3 is 13 residues. The CDR3 spells CASGPGGNYEQYF. CDR3 DNA sequence: TGTGCCAGCGGTCCAGGGGGCAACTACGAGCAGTACTTC.

The chain couples TRBV19 to TRBJ2-4; D is possibly TRBD1 (6 bases). Germline V gene sequence: CDR1 LNHDA, CDR2 SQIVND (reference sequence). This CDR3 is 16 amino acids long. Deletions cut 6 bases from V and 7 bases from J, with 22 bases between. This CDR3 reads CASSNPRRAGANIQYF. CDR3 DNA sequence: TGTGCCAGTAGCAACCCTCGACGGGCAGGGGCGAACATTCAGTACTTC.

The chain links TRBV19 to TRBJ1-1, with D hard to call. Trimming took 2 bases from V and 1 from J, leaving 5 bases between them. There are 13 residues in the CDR3. Germline V lookup: CDR1 LNHDA, CDR2 SQIVND (reference sequence). CDR3 sequence reads: CASSIRGNTEAFF. The CDR3 nucleotides read TGTGCCAGTAGTATACGGGGGAACACTGAAGCTTTCTTT.

The J gene is TRBJ1-6, the V gene TRBV7-9; possibly TRBD1 for D (5 bases). Trimming pared 5 bases from V and 10 bases from J, leaving 12 bases between. The CDR3 is made up of 13 amino acids. CDR1 and CDR2 from the germline V gene are SEHNR and FQNEAQ (reference sequence). CDR3 amino acids: CASSPPGNSPLHF. The CDR3 region has the DNA TGTGCCAGCAGCCCTCCAGGGAACTCACCCCTCCACTTT.

The chain uses TRBV4-3 and TRBJ1-1; D remains ambiguous. Germline V gene data show CDR1 as LGHNA and CDR2 as YSLEER. The CDR3 contains 14 residues. V was trimmed by 1 base and J by 5 bases, leaving 11 bases between them. In nucleotides, the CDR3 is TGCGCCAGCAGCCAAGGCCACTCGGGGACTGAAGCTTTCTTT. It specifies CASSQGHSGTEAFF.

The J gene is TRBJ2-7, the V gene TRBV2; perhaps TRBD2 as D (6 bases). V was clipped by 7 bases and J by 6 bases, with 16 bases between them. The germline CDR1 and CDR2 sequences are SNHLY and FYNNEI. This CDR3 is built from 13 residues. The CDR3 sequence: CASKVQGGLEQYF. CDR3 nucleotide sequence: TGTGCCAGCAAGGTCCAGGGAGGCCTCGAGCAGTACTTC.

The genes are TRBV27 and TRBJ1-5; D gene uncertain. The CDR3 runs 13 residues. Trimming left V 8 bases short and J 7 bases short, with 15 bases between. Germline V gene lookup returns CDR1 MNHEY and CDR2 SMNVEV (reference sequence). This CDR3 reads CASSQVIGQPQHF. The CDR3 bases are TGTGCCAGCTCTCAGGTGATTGGGCAGCCCCAGCATTTT.

The CDR3 loop reads CSVEAADTYNEQFF. As DNA, the CDR3 is TGCAGCGTTGAAGCTGCGGATACCTACAATGAGCAGTTCTTC. The V call is TRBV29-1, the J call TRBJ2-1, with D uncertain. V was shortened by 1 base and J by 2 bases, with 9 bases between the two germline ends. Per the germline V gene, CDR1 is SQVTM and CDR2 is ANQGSEA. This CDR3 has 14 amino acids.

The CDR3 nucleotides are TGTGCCAGCTCACCACGCTTCGGGGGGGGCGATAACACTGAAGCTTTCTTT. This encodes CASSPRFGGGDNTEAFF. The chain has TRBV18 and TRBJ1-1, with D perhaps matching TRBD1 (6 bases). The CDR3 sequence is 17 residues long. Germline loops: CDR1 KGHSH, CDR2 LQKENI. V dropped 1 base and J dropped 2 bases, with 17 bases sitting between them.

This clone appeared once. The chain couples TRBV15 to TRBJ2-1, with D possibly matching TRBD1 (5 bases). The ends were cut back, 0 bases at V and 8 bases at J, with 11 bases in the middle. Germline loops: CDR1 LNHNV, CDR2 YYDKDF (reference sequence). There are 14 residues in the CDR3. CDR3 protein: CATSRDRVGHEQFF. In nucleotides, the CDR3 is TGTGCCACCAGCAGAGATCGAGTGGGGCATGAGCAGTTCTTC.

This clone was counted at least ten times. At one of its ends the junction is not consistent with the germline gene, which may arise from a read error. The chain combines TRBV5-1 with TRBJ1-1, with 10 nucleotides matching TRBD1. Germline lookup yields CDR1 SGHRS and CDR2 YFSETQ. The CDR3 is 14 residues long. CDR3 in DNA: TGCGCCAGCACCTTGATTGGGACAGGGGATGAAGCTTTCTTT. This codes for CASTLIGTGDEAFF.

This clone was seen once. The chain carries TRBV6-6 and TRBJ2-5; 7 nucleotides align to TRBD1. The trim removed 9 bases at V and 3 bases at J, leaving 7 bases unmatched. Germline V CDR1 and CDR2: MNHNY, SVGAGI (reference sequence). CDR3 length equals 13 residues. CDR3 coding DNA: TGTGCCAGTAACCGGGACAGAAAAGAGACCCAGTACTTC. As protein: CASNRDRKETQYF.